The TCR beta chain under discussion was sequenced for a study of blood T cells in healthy people across ages. This CDR3 region has 14 residues. V shed 6 bases, J shed 4 bases, and the junction held 6 bases outside the gene matches. Per germline, CDR1 SGHTA and CDR2 FQGNSA. Primers used in a second PCR of about 7 to 12 cycles were a sample-barcoded 5' primer and a J-beta primer mix. TCRdb reprocessed the 5' RACE reads via MiXCR and lists one record per CDR3 protein. This table has 730,000 or so distinct CDR3 sequences, 35% to 50% appearing once. The sequenced sample was blood. V and J are TRBV7-2 and TRBJ1-1; 9 bases fit TRBD1. The TCR was taken from a man at least 80 years old in good health. In DNA form, the CDR3 reads TGTGCCAGCAGACTAACAGGGGGCGTCACTGAAGCTTTCTTT. Its protein is CASRLTGGVTEAFF.